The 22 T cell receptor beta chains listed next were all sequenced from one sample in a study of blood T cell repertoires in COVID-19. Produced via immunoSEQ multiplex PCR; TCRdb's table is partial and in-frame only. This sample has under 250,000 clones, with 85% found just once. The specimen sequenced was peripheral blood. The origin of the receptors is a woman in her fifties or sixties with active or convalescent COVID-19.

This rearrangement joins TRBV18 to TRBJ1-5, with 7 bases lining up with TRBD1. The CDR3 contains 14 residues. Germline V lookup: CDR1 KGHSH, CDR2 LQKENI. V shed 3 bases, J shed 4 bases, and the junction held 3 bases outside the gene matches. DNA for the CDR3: TGTGCCAGCTCACCGGGACAGACTAATCAGCCCCAGCATTTT. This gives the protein CASSPGQTNQPQHF. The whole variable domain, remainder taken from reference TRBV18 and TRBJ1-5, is NAGVMQNPRHLVRRRGQEARLRCSPMKGHSHVYWYRQLPEEGLKFMVYLQKENIIDESGMPKERFSAEFPKEGPSILRIQQVVRGDSAAYFCASSPGQTNQPQHFGDGTRLSIL.

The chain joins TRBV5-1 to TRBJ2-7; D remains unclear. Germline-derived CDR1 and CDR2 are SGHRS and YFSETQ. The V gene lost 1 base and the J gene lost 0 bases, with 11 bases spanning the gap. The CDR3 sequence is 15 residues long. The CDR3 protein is CASSLLGSSSYEQYF. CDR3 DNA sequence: TGCGCCAGCAGCTTGCTTGGCTCAAGCTCCTACGAGCAGTACTTC.

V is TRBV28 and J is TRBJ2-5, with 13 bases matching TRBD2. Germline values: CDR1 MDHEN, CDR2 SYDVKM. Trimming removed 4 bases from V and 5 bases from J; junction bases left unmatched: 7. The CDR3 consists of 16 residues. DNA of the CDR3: TGTGCCAGCAGTTCCTCACTAGCGGGAGGGCCGGAGACCCAGTACTTC. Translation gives CASSSSLAGGPETQYF.

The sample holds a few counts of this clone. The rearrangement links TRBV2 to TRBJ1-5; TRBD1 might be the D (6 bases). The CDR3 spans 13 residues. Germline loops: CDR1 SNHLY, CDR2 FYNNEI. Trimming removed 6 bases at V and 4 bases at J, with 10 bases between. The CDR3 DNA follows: TGTGCCAGCAGCTTACAGGGAAATCAGCCCCAGCATTTT. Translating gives CASSLQGNQPQHF.

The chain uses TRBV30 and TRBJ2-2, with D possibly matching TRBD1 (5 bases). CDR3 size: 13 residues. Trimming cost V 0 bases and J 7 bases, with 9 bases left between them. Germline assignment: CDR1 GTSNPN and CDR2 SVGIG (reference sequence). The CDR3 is CAWSVQRGGELFF. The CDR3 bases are TGTGCCTGGAGTGTACAAAGGGGCGGGGAGCTGTTTTTT.

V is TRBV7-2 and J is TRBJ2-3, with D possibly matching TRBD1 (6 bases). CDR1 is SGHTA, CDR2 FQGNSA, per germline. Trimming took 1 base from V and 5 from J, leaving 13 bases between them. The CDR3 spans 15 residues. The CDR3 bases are TGTGCCAGCAGCTTAGAGAGAGGGGGTGGAGATACGCAGTATTTT. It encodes CASSLERGGGDTQYF.

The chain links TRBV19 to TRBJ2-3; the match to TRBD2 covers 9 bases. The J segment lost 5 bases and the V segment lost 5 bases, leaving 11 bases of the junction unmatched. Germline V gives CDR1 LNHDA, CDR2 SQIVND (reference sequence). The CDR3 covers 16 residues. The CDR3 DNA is TGTGCCAGTAGTCCCATCCTAGCGGGGACCGTAGATACGCAGTATTTT. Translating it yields CASSPILAGTVDTQYF.

Written as DNA, the CDR3 is TGTGCCAGCAGCGCCGGGACTAGCGGGAGGGCCTCCCAAGAGACCCAGTACTTC. Protein: CASSAGTSGRASQETQYF. The rearrangement links TRBV7-3 to TRBJ2-5; TRBD2 matches at 16 bases. Germline V gene sequence: CDR1 SGHTA, CDR2 FQGTGA. This CDR3 comprises 18 residues. V lost 5 bases to trimming and J lost 1 base; unmatched junction nucleotides: 7.

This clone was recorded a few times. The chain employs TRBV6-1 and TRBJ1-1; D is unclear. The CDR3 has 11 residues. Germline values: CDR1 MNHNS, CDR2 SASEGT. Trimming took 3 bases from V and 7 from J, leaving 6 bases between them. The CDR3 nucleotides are TGTGCCAGCAGTGAGTTAGTTGAAGCTTTCTTT. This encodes CASSELVEAFF.

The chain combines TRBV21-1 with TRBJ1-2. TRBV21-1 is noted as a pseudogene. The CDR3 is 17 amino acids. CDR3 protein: CASSKKIGKGGGCGYTF. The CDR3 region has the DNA TGTGCCAGCAGCAAAAAAATAGGGAAGGGAGGAGGCTGTGGCTACACCTTC.

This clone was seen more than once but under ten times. The CDR3 spells CASSQVGGISYGYTF. The CDR3 DNA reads TGCGCCAGCAGCCAAGTAGGAGGTATCAGCTATGGCTACACCTTC. The chain is built from TRBV4-1 and TRBJ1-2; D gene ambiguous. Germline CDR1 MGHRA, CDR2 YSYEKL. This CDR3 spans 15 amino acids. With 1 base removed from V and 4 bases from J, the gap between germline ends came to 13 bases.

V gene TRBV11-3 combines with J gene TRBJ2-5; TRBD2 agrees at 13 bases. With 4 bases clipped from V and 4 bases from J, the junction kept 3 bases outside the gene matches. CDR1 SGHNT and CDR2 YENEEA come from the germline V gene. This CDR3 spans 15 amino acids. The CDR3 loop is CASSSRTSGRETQYF. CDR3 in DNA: TGTGCCAGCAGCTCACGGACTAGCGGGAGAGAGACCCAGTACTTC.

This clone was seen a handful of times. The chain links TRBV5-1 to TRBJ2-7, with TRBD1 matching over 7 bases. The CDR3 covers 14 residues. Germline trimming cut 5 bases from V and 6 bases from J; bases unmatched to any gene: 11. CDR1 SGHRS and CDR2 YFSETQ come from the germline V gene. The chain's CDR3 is CASRLPPGQREQYV. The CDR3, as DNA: TGCGCCAGCAGACTACCGCCGGGACAGCGCGAGCAGTACGTC.

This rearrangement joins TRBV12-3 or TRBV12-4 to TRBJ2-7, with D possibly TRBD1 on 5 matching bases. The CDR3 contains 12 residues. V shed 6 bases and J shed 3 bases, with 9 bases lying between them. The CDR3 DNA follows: TGTGCCAGCAGGGGGCACCTCTACGAGCAGTACTTC. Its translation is CASRGHLYEQYF.

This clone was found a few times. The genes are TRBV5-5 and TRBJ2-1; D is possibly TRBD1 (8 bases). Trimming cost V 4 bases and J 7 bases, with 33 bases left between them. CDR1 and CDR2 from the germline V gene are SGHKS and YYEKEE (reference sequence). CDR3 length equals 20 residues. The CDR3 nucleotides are TGTGCCAGCAGCAGCTTATCAGGGGGCTCCGACGGGAGGCTGGTGAATGAGCAGTTCTTC. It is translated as CASSSLSGGSDGRLVNEQFF.

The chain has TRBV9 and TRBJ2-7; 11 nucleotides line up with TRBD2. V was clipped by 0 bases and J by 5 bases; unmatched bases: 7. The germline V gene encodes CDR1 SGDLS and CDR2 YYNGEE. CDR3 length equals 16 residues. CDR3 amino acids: CASSVEASGRRHEQYF. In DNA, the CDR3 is TGTGCCAGCAGCGTAGAGGCTAGCGGGAGGCGTCACGAGCAGTACTTC. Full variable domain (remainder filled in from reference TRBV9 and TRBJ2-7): DSGVTQTPKHLITATGQRVTLRCSPRSGDLSVYWYQQSLDQGLQFLIQYYNGEERAKGNILERFSAQQFPDLHSELNLSSLELGDSALYFCASSVEASGRRHEQYFGPGTRLTVT.

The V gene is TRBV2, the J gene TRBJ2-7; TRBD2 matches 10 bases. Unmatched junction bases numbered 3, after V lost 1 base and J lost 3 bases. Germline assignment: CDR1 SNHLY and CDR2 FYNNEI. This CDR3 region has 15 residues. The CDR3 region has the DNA TGTGCCAGCAGTGAAGGAGCGGGAGGGTTCTACGAGCAGTACTTC. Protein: CASSEGAGGFYEQYF.

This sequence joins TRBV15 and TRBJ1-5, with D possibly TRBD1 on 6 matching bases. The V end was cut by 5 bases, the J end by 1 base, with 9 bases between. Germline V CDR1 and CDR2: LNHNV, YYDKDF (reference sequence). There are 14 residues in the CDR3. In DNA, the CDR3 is TGTGCCACCAGCCCGGACAGAAGCAATCAGCCCCAGCATTTT. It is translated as CATSPDRSNQPQHF.

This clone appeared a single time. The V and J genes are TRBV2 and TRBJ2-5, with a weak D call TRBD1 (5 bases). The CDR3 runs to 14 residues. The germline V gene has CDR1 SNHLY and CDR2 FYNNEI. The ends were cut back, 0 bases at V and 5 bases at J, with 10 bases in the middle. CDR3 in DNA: TGTGCCAGCAGTGAAGCGCGCAGGGCGGAGACCCAGTACTTC. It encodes CASSEARRAETQYF.

The CDR3 DNA sequence: TGCGCCAGCAGCCAAGGGTTAACAGGGGGCTATGGCTACACCTTC. Its translation: CASSQGLTGGYGYTF. The rearrangement joins TRBV4-1 to TRBJ1-2; 8 bases align to TRBD1. Trimming removed 1 base from V and 4 bases from J; junction bases left unmatched: 5. The V gene's germline CDR1 is MGHRA and CDR2 YSYEKL. The CDR3 length is 15 residues.

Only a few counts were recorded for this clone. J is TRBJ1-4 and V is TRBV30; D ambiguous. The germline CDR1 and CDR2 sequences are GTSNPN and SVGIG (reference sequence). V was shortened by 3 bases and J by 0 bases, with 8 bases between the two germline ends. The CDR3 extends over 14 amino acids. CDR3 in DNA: TGTGCCTGGAGCTCGAGCCCAACTAATGAAAAACTGTTTTTT. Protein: CAWSSSPTNEKLFF.

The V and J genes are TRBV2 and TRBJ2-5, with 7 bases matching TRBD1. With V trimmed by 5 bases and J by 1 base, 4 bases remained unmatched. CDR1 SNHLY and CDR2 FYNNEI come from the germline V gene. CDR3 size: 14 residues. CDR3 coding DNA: TGTGCCAGCAGTTTGGACAGGAGCCAAGAGACCCAGTACTTC. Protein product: CASSLDRSQETQYF.